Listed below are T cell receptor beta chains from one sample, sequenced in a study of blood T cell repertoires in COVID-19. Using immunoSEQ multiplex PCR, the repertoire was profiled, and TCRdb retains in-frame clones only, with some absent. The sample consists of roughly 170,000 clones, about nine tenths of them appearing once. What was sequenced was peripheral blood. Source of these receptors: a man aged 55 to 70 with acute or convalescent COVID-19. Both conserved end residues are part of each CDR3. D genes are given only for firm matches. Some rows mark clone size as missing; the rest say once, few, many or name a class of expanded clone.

DNA: TGTGCCAGCAGTTATCGATCCCTATTGGATTCACCCCTCCACTTT; CDR3: CASSYRSLLDSPLHF; length: 15; size: .; J: TRBJ1-6; D: .; V: TRBV6-5
DNA: TGTGCCAGCAGGTCCGCAGGGAACACCGGGGAGCTGTTTTTT; CDR3: CASRSAGNTGELFF; length: 14; size: .; J: TRBJ2-2; D: .; V: TRBV7-9
DNA: TGTGCCAGCAGCTTAAATCGGGGGGAGACCCAGTACTTC; CDR3: CASSLNRGETQYF; length: 13; size: .; J: TRBJ2-5; D: .; V: TRBV7-2
DNA: TGTGCCAGCAGTACTTCAGGGGATCAGCCCCAGCATTTT; CDR3: CASSTSGDQPQHF; length: 13; size: .; J: TRBJ1-5; D: .; V: TRBV12-3/TRBV12-4
DNA: TGTGCCAGCAGCTTGGTCCAGACTGGAAACACCATATATTTT; CDR3: CASSLVQTGNTIYF; length: 14; size: .; J: TRBJ1-3; D: .; V: TRBV5-6
DNA: TGTGCCAGCTCAAATAGCGGGGGGGCCCGTAATGAGCAGTTCTTC; CDR3: CASSNSGGARNEQFF; length: 15; size: .; J: TRBJ2-1; D: TRBD2; V: TRBV18
DNA: TGCGCCAGCAGTGAGTCCTACAGGGATACTGAAGCTTTCTTT; CDR3: CASSESYRDTEAFF; length: 14; size: .; J: TRBJ1-1; D: .; V: TRBV10-1
DNA: TGTGCCATCGGGGGACTAGCGGGGTCCAATGAGCAGTTCTTC; CDR3: CAIGGLAGSNEQFF; length: 14; size: once; J: TRBJ2-1; D: TRBD2; V: TRBV10-3
DNA: TGTGCCAGCAGCGTAGATCCCGGACAGGGAATTGGCTACACCTTC; CDR3: CASSVDPGQGIGYTF; length: 15; size: .; J: TRBJ1-2; D: TRBD1; V: TRBV9
DNA: TGTGCCAGCAGCTTCGGGGTGAGCCAAGAGACCCAGTACTTC; CDR3: CASSFGVSQETQYF; length: 14; size: .; J: TRBJ2-5; D: .; V: TRBV11-2
DNA: TGTGCCAGCAGCTTTTTAGCGGACTACGAGCAGTACTTC; CDR3: CASSFLADYEQYF; length: 13; size: .; J: TRBJ2-7; D: .; V: TRBV7-2
DNA: TGTGCCATCAGGGTGACTAGCGGGACCTCAGGAGATACGCAGTATTTT; CDR3: CAIRVTSGTSGDTQYF; length: 16; size: .; J: TRBJ2-3; D: TRBD2; V: TRBV10-3
DNA: TGTGCCAGCAGCTTAACGGGACTAGCGGGGAATGAGCAGTTCTTC; CDR3: CASSLTGLAGNEQFF; length: 15; size: .; J: TRBJ2-1; D: TRBD2; V: TRBV7-9
DNA: TGTGCCAGTAGGCTTCAGGGGAACACTGAAGCTTTCTTT; CDR3: CASRLQGNTEAFF; length: 13; size: .; J: TRBJ1-1; D: .; V: TRBV19
DNA: TGCAGCGTTGACTCCGGACAGGGGGTACCCCTCGAGCAGTTCTTC; CDR3: CSVDSGQGVPLEQFF; length: 15; size: .; J: TRBJ2-1; D: TRBD1; V: TRBV29-1
DNA: TGTGCCAGTAGAAGGGACAGAGGGAACACTGAAGCTTTCTTT; CDR3: CASRRDRGNTEAFF; length: 14; size: .; J: TRBJ1-1; D: TRBD1; V: TRBV19